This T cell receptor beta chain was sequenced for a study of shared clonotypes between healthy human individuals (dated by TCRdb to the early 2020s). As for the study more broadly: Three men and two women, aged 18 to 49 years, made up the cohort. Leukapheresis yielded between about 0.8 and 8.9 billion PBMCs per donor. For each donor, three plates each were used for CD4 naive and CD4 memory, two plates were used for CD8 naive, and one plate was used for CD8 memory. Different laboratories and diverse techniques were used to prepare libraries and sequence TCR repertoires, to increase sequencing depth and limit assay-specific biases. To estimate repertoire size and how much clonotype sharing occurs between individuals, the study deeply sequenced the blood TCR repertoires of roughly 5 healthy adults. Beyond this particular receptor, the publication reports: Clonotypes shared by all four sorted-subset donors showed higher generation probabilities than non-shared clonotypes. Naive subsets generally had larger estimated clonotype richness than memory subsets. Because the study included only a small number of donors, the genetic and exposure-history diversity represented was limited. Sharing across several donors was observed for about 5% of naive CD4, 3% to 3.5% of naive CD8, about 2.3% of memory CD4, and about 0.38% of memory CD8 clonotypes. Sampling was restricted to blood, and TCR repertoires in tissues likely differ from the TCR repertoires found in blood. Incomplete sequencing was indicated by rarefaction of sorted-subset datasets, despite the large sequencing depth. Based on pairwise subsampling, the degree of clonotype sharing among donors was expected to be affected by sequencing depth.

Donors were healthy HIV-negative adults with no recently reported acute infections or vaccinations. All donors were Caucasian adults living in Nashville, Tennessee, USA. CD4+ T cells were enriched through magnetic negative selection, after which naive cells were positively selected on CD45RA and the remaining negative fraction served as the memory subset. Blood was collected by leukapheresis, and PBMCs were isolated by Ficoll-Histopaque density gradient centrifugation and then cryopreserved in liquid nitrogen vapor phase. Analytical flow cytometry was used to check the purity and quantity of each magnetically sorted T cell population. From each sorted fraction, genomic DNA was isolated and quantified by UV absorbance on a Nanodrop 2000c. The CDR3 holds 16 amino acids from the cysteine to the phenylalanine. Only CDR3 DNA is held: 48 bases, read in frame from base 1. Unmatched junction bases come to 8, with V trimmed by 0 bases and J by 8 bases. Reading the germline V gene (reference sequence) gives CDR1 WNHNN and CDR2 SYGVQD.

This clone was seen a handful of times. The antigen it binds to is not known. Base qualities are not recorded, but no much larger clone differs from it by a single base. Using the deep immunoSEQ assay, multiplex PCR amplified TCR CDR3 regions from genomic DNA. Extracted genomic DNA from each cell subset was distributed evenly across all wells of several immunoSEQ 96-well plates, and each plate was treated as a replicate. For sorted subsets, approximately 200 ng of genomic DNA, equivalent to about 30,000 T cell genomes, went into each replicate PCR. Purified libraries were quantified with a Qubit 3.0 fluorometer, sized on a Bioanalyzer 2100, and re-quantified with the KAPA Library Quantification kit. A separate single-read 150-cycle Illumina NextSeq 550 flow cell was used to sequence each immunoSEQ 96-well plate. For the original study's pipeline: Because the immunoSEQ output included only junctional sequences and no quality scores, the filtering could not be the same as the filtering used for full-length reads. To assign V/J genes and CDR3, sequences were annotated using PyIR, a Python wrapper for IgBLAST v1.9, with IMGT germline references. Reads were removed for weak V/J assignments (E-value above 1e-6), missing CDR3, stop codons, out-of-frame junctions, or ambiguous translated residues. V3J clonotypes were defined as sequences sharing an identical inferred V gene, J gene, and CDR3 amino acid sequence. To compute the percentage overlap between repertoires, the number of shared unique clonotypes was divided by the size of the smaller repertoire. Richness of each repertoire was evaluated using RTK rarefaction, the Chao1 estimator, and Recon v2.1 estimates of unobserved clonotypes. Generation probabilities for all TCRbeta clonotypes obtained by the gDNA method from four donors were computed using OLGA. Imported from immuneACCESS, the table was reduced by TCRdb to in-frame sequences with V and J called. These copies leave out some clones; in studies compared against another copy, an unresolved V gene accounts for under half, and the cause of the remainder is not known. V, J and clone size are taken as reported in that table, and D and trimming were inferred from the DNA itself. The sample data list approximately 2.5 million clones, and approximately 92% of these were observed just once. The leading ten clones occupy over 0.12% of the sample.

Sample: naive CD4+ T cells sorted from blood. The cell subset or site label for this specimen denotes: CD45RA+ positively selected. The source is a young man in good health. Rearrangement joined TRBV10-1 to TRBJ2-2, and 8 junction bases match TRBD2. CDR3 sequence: CASSESVVAGSGELFF. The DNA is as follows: TGCGCCAGCAGTGAGTCGGTAGTAGCGGGAAGTGGGGAGCTGTTTTTT.